A selection of T cell receptor beta chains follows, all from one sample in a study of T cells after yellow fever vaccination. MiXCR was run by TCRdb on the 5' RACE reads, yielding one entry per CDR3 protein. The repertoire holds about 330,000 distinct CDR3 sequences, with about 6.9% as singletons. The material was PBMCs, obtained roughly 45 days after the first yellow fever vaccination. All receptors come from a man between 18 and 29 years old who received the YFV17D yellow fever vaccine. Each CDR3 is given without its conserved first and last residue. A D gene is named only where the DNA matches it firmly.

v_call,d_call,cdr3_aa
TRBV6-4,NA,ASSVQAGNTGELF
TRBV3-1,NA,ASSLDRGVDTQY
TRBV7-2,NA,ASSLPDTDTQY
TRBV3-1,NA,ASSPRPNYNEQF
TRBV6-1,NA,ASSNGWRETQY
TRBV6-2/TRBV6-3,NA,ASSYQQILNQPQH
TRBV20-1,NA,SARASGILDTIY
TRBV19,TRBD1,ASIMLPTGGIDQPQH
TRBV7-2,NA,ASSLQMGSEAF
TRBV20-1,NA,SAPQRLGNTIY
TRBV4-2,NA,ASSLSSSGVYEQY
TRBV7-9,TRBD1,ASSPRTGAAYNEQF
TRBV28,NA,ASSLEGIQETQY
TRBV6-2/TRBV6-3,NA,ASSYSTEGGTDTQY
TRBV3-1,NA,ACSPRIWGGADNSPLH